The rows below give T cell receptor beta chains drawn from one sample of a study of blood T cell repertoires in COVID-19. Only in-frame clones appear in the TCRdb table, and some are missing; sequencing was by immunoSEQ multiplex PCR. The sample holds approximately 450,000 clones, around 89% seen once. The sequenced sample consisted of peripheral blood. The origin of the receptors is a woman aged 25 to 39 with acute or convalescent COVID-19. Each CDR3 is given with its conserved first and last residue. Fields, in order: clone size, J gene, V gene, D gene, CDR3 DNA, CDR3 protein. D genes are given only for firm matches. Part of the rows lack a size; the others show once, few, many or a class for expanded clones.

.	TRBJ1-2	TRBV7-8	.	TGTGCCAGCAGCTTGTCGACAGACTATGGCTACACCTTC	CASSLSTDYGYTF
.	TRBJ1-4	TRBV6-5	.	TGTGCCAGCAGTTACTCGCCCGGGGAGAATGAAAAACTGTTTTTT	CASSYSPGENEKLFF
few	TRBJ2-7	TRBV6-1	.	TGTGCCAGCAGTGACCGGGGACTCTCCTACGAGCAGTACTTC	CASSDRGLSYEQYF
.	TRBJ2-7	TRBV5-1	.	TGCGCCAGCAGCACTGGGTCTGGGGGGTGGTACGAGCAGTACTTC	CASSTGSGGWYEQYF
.	TRBJ2-3	TRBV10-3	.	TGTGCCATCAGGCCGACTAGCACAGATACGCAGTATTTT	CAIRPTSTDTQYF
once	TRBJ2-5	TRBV9	TRBD1	TGTGCCAGCAGCGTAGGGTGGACAGGGCCTGAGACCCAGTACTTC	CASSVGWTGPETQYF
.	TRBJ2-5	TRBV6-5	.	TGTGCCAGCAGTTACGCACCCCGGGGGACAGAGACCCAGTACTTC	CASSYAPRGTETQYF
many	TRBJ2-7	TRBV10-1	.	TGCGCCAGCAGTGAGGGGACTCCCGGTGGAGAGCAGTACTTC	CASSEGTPGGEQYF
.	TRBJ2-3	TRBV19	TRBD2	TGTGCCAGTAGTATCGGAATGGGGGGGTCTGTCGATACGCAGTATTTT	CASSIGMGGSVDTQYF
.	TRBJ2-3	TRBV7-9	TRBD1	TGTGCCAGCAGCTTAGACCAGGGGGCGCGATATACGCAGTATTTT	CASSLDQGARYTQYF
.	TRBJ2-7	TRBV4-1	.	TGCGCCAGCAGCCCCGGGGGTTTCTCCTACGAGCAGTACTTC	CASSPGGFSYEQYF
.	TRBJ1-4	TRBV30	.	TGTGCCTGGAACCCAGCCGGGACAAAAATTAATGAAAAACTGTTTTTT	CAWNPAGTKINEKLFF
.	TRBJ2-5	TRBV3-1/TRBV3-2	TRBD2	TGTGCCAGCAGTTGGCGGGGGGCATCTGCAGAGACCCAGTACTTC	CASSWRGASAETQYF
.	TRBJ1-3	TRBV3-1/TRBV3-2	.	TGTGCCAGCAGCCGGGACTCCGGACGAGTGGACACCATATATTTT	CASSRDSGRVDTIYF
.	TRBJ1-1	TRBV5-4	.	TGTGCCAGCAGCTTGGACAGGAACACTGAAGCTTTCTTT	CASSLDRNTEAFF
.	TRBJ2-7	TRBV11-2	TRBD2	TGTGCCAGCAGCCCCGGACTAGCCTACGAGCAGTACTTC	CASSPGLAYEQYF
.	TRBJ1-2	TRBV18	.	TGTGCCAGCTCACCACCCAGTTTTAGGGGGGGAGATGGCTACACCTTC	CASSPPSFRGGDGYTF
.	TRBJ2-7	TRBV9	.	TGTGCCAGCAGCGTGGGTCTCGGGGGACAGTCGAACGAGCAGTACTTC	CASSVGLGGQSNEQYF
.	TRBJ2-3	TRBV30	.	TGTGCCTGGAAGGGACATCAGGGTCCCGGTGCGCAGTATTTT	CAWKGHQGPGAQYF
few	TRBJ1-2	TRBV5-6	.	TGTGCCAGCAGCTTCCTAGGGGATGGCTACACCTTC	CASSFLGDGYTF
.	TRBJ2-2	TRBV12-3/TRBV12-4	.	TGTGCCAGCGAAGGGGGCACCGGGGAGCTGTTTTTT	CASEGGTGELFF
.	TRBJ1-3	TRBV6-5	TRBD1	TGTGCCAGCAGGAAACAGGGGTCAGGCACCATATATTTT	CASRKQGSGTIYF
once	TRBJ2-3	TRBV9	.	TGTGCCAGCAGCGTAAGCAGGGATGGTACGCAGTATTTT	CASSVSRDGTQYF
.	TRBJ1-3	TRBV7-9	.	TGTGCCAGCAGTTACGGACAACACTCTGGAAACACCATATATTTT	CASSYGQHSGNTIYF
.	TRBJ1-4	TRBV2	.	TGTGCCAGCAGTGAAGGGACAGCAACTAATGAAAAACTGTTTTTT	CASSEGTATNEKLFF
once	TRBJ1-6	TRBV19	.	TGTGCCAGTGACCGACGGGGTATGTCACCCCTCCACTTT	CASDRRGMSPLHF
.	TRBJ2-7	TRBV11-2	TRBD2	TGTGCCAGCAGCGTTAGCGGGGGGGCGTACGAGCAGTACTTC	CASSVSGGAYEQYF
.	TRBJ2-5	TRBV6-5	TRBD2	TGTGCCAGCAGTTTCTCCGCGGGGGTTTGGGAGACCCAGTACTTC	CASSFSAGVWETQYF
.	TRBJ1-4	TRBV2	.	TGTGCCAGCTCGGGGGAAAAACTGTTTTTT	CASSGEKLFF
.	TRBJ2-7	TRBV13	.	TGTGCCAGCAGCACGCAGGGGATTCCCAACGAGCAGTACTTC	CASSTQGIPNEQYF
.	TRBJ2-1	TRBV6-5	TRBD2	TGTGCCAGCAGTTCTTTAGCGGGGGGCGCCTACAATGAGCAGTTCTTC	CASSSLAGGAYNEQFF
.	TRBJ2-7	TRBV15	.	TGTGCCACCAGCAGAGTTAGCTCCTACGAGCAGTACTTC	CATSRVSSYEQYF
.	TRBJ2-3	TRBV5-1	.	TGCGCCAGCTTCGTCTACCCCACTAGCACAGATACGCAGTATTTT	CASFVYPTSTDTQYF
once	TRBJ2-1	TRBV15	TRBD1	TGTGCCACCAGCAGCAGACAGGGGTACAATGAGCAGTTCTTC	CATSSRQGYNEQFF
.	TRBJ1-2	TRBV4-1	.	TGCGCCAGCAGCCAAGATCCCGGACAGAGCTATGGCTACACCTTC	CASSQDPGQSYGYTF
.	TRBJ2-5	TRBV7-2	.	TGTGCCAGCAGCTTAGTGGGCAGGGGATCGGAGACCCAGTACTTC	CASSLVGRGSETQYF
.	TRBJ2-2	TRBV2	.	TGTGCCAGCAGACTGGAGGGCACCCTTAACACCGGGGAGCTGTTTTTT	CASRLEGTLNTGELFF